Following are 23 T cell receptor beta chains from one sample sequenced in a study of vaccination effects on CD4 cells after COVID-19. These receptors' antigens are unknown. Subsequent to a culture period of less than twelve days, CD4+ T cells were isolated. PCR confirmed that the person was infected with SARS-CoV-2 between March and December 2020. Participants completed two doses of the BNT162b2 or mRNA-1273 vaccine. Using immunoSEQ multiplex PCR, the repertoire was profiled, and TCRdb retains in-frame clones only, with some absent. The sample comprises about 50,000 clones, nearly 75% of which are singletons, and about 4.9% rests with the top ten. The sequenced sample was CD4+ T cells from PBMCs cultured without peptide, obtained after COVID-19 vaccination. The receptors were gathered from a human donor who had a prior SARS-CoV-2 infection.

This clone was detected only a few times. The V and J genes are TRBV11-2 and TRBJ1-4; TRBD1 is a possible D gene (6 bases). The CDR3 is 16 residues long. V lost 2 bases to trimming and J lost 0 bases, with 10 bases between them. CDR1 is SGHAT and CDR2 is FQNNGV in the germline V gene. The CDR3 coding sequence is TGTGCCAGCAGCTTACTGGGGGCGGCAACTAATGAAAAACTGTTTTTT. Its protein product is CASSLLGAATNEKLFF.

The gene calls are TRBV7-8 and TRBJ2-1; TRBD2 agrees at 8 bases. This CDR3 is 13 amino acids long. The germline V gene has CDR1 SGHVS and CDR2 FQNEAQ. Germline trimming cut 7 bases from V and 9 bases from J; bases unmatched to any gene: 8. Here the CDR3 reads CASMGREVGEQFF. In DNA form, the CDR3 reads TGTGCCAGCATGGGGCGGGAGGTAGGTGAGCAGTTCTTC. Full variable domain (rest looked up from reference TRBV7-8 and TRBJ2-1): GAGVSQSPRYKVAKRGQDVALRCDPISGHVSLFWYQQALGQGPEFLTYFQNEAQLDKSGLPSDRFFAERPEGSVSTLKIQRTQQEDSAVYLCASMGREVGEQFFGPGTRLTVL.

V usage is TRBV11-3 and J usage is TRBJ2-1; the match to TRBD2 covers 7 bases. V lost 5 bases and J lost 4; bases outside the gene matches: 5. CDR3 length: 14 amino acids. Per the germline V gene, CDR1 is SGHNT and CDR2 is YENEEA. DNA of the CDR3: TGTGCCAGCAGCCCCGGGACTAATTACAATGAGCAGTTCTTC. Translation: CASSPGTNYNEQFF.

The chain combines TRBV4-2 with TRBJ1-1; D unclear. Germline CDR1 reads LGHNA; CDR2 reads YNFKEQ. V lost 1 base to trimming and J lost 7 bases, with 13 bases between them. This CDR3 has 14 residues. The CDR3 spells CASSQAGSPGEAFF. CDR3 coding DNA: TGTGCCAGCAGCCAAGCCGGGTCCCCCGGTGAAGCTTTCTTT.

The V call is TRBV14, the J call TRBJ2-7; TRBD2 matches at 7 bases. The V and J ends lost 4 bases and 6 bases, in that order; junction bases with no gene match: 6. From germline, CDR1 is SGHDN and CDR2 FVKESK. CDR3 size: 13 residues. The CDR3 here is CASSPGLVREQYF. DNA for the CDR3: TGTGCCAGCAGCCCCGGACTAGTGCGCGAGCAGTACTTC.

The table lists this clone with a few counts. J is TRBJ2-7 and V is TRBV11-2; D gene ambiguous. Trimming left V 0 bases short and J 3 bases short, with 9 bases between. CDR3 length: 14 amino acids. Germline V gives CDR1 SGHAT, CDR2 FQNNGV. The CDR3 region is CASSLELQSYEQYF. The DNA for the CDR3 is TGTGCCAGCAGCTTAGAGCTTCAAAGCTACGAGCAGTACTTC.

The V gene is TRBV7-9, the J gene TRBJ2-2, with 10 bases fitting TRBD1. CDR1 and CDR2 (germline): SEHNR, FQNEAQ (reference sequence). This CDR3 spans 17 amino acids. With 6 bases clipped from V and 6 bases from J, the junction kept 13 bases outside the gene matches. The CDR3 nucleotides are TGTGCCAGCAGTCCTCGTACCGGGACAGGGGAACCCGGGGAGCTGTTTTTT. It is translated as CASSPRTGTGEPGELFF.

The J gene is TRBJ1-4, the V gene TRBV9; weak D call: TRBD1 (5 bases). The CDR3 length is 14 residues. Per the germline V gene, CDR1 is SGDLS and CDR2 is YYNGEE. V was cut by 3 bases and J by 7 bases, with 13 bases left in between. CDR3 protein: CASSAQGSGEKLFF. CDR3 bases: TGTGCCAGCAGCGCGCAGGGAAGTGGTGAAAAACTGTTTTTT.

This clone came up a few times. The rearrangement joins TRBV5-8 to TRBJ1-1; D unclear. The germline V gene has CDR1 SGHTS and CDR2 YDEGEE. V gave up 4 bases and J gave up 3 bases, with 10 bases separating them. The CDR3 contains 13 residues. In DNA form, the CDR3 reads TGTGCCAGCAGCCTTGATGGGCACACTGAAGCTTTCTTT. It encodes CASSLDGHTEAFF.

The chain recombines TRBV11-3 with TRBJ1-3, with D maybe TRBD1 (5 bases). This CDR3 spans 15 amino acids. Per germline, CDR1 SGHNT and CDR2 YENEEA. V was clipped by 5 bases and J by 2 bases, with 13 bases between them. CDR3 loop: CASSQSAGAGNTIYF. In nucleotides, the CDR3 is TGTGCCAGCAGCCAAAGTGCGGGGGCTGGAAACACCATATATTTT.

This clone has a single count. This rearrangement joins TRBV5-1 to TRBJ1-3, with D unresolved. Looked up from germline, CDR1 is SGHRS and CDR2 is YFSETQ. The CDR3 spans 16 residues. V shed 5 bases and J shed 0 bases, with 15 bases lying between them. The CDR3 here is CASRSADPNSGNTIYF. In DNA, the CDR3 is TGCGCCAGCAGAAGTGCGGACCCTAACTCTGGAAACACCATATATTTT.

The chain recombines TRBV11-2 with TRBJ2-1; TRBD2 aligns across 8 bases. The germline gives CDR1 SGHAT, CDR2 FQNNGV. V trimming: 1 base; J trimming: 5 bases; junction bases outside the gene matches: 4. CDR3 size: 15 residues. CDR3 region: CASSLVLAGNNEQFF. As DNA, the CDR3 is TGTGCCAGCAGCTTAGTGTTAGCGGGAAACAATGAGCAGTTCTTC.

V is TRBV19 and J is TRBJ1-5; TRBD1 matches 7 bases. This CDR3 region has 15 residues. Losses at the gene ends were 6 bases for V and 7 bases for J; bases not matched to a gene: 12. Germline CDR1 is LNHDA and CDR2 is SQIVND (reference sequence). The CDR3 region is CASSEWGQGGQPQHF. Here the CDR3 DNA reads TGTGCCAGTAGCGAATGGGGGCAGGGGGGCCAGCCCCAGCATTTT.

This chain links TRBV7-2 with TRBJ2-7; 13 bases are a match to TRBD2. V lost 5 bases, J lost 7 bases, and 8 bases stayed unmatched. The CDR3 covers 15 residues. Germline V gives CDR1 SGHTA, CDR2 FQGNSA. This CDR3 reads CASSQTSGRQGEQYF. As DNA, the CDR3 is TGTGCCAGCAGCCAGACTAGCGGGAGGCAAGGAGAGCAGTACTTC. Drawing the rest from reference TRBV7-2 and TRBJ2-7, the complete variable domain is GAGVSQSPSNKVTEKGKDVELRCDPISGHTALYWYRQSLGQGLEFLIYFQGNSAPDKSGLPSDRFSAERTGGSVSTLTIQRTQQEDSAVYLCASSQTSGRQGEQYFGPGTRLTVT.

The chain recombines TRBV27 with TRBJ2-3, with 8 bases identical to TRBD1. Germline V gives CDR1 MNHEY, CDR2 SMNVEV (reference sequence). J lost 7 bases, V lost 0 bases, and 3 bases had no gene match. This CDR3 has 14 residues. Here the CDR3 reads CASSLSWTGHTQYF. The CDR3 DNA reads TGTGCCAGCAGTTTATCTTGGACAGGGCATACGCAGTATTTT.

The CDR3 DNA is TGCGCCAGCAGCACCGGGACTAGCGGGGGTTTGGATACGCAGTATTTT. Its protein is CASSTGTSGGLDTQYF. V and J are TRBV5-1 and TRBJ2-3, with TRBD2 identical over 14 bases. CDR3 length equals 16 residues. V shed 4 bases and J 6 bases; nucleotides not matched to a gene: 7. CDR1 and CDR2 (germline): SGHRS, YFSETQ.

The gene calls are TRBV6-2 or TRBV6-3 and TRBJ2-2; TRBD1 matches 7 bases. The J segment lost 3 bases and the V segment lost 7 bases, leaving 8 bases of the junction unmatched. This CDR3 has 15 amino acids. Per the germline V gene, CDR1 is MNHEY and CDR2 is SVGEGT. CDR3: CASTPRQGDTGELFF. Here the CDR3 DNA reads TGTGCCAGCACCCCACGACAGGGAGACACCGGGGAGCTGTTTTTT.

The V and J genes are TRBV24-1 and TRBJ1-2, with 9 bases aligning to TRBD1. Per germline, CDR1 KGHDR and CDR2 SFDVKD. Unmatched junction bases numbered 7, after V lost 3 bases and J lost 6 bases. This CDR3 is built from 15 residues. This CDR3 reads CATSDPGQGYDGYTF. The DNA for the CDR3 is TGTGCCACCAGTGATCCGGGACAGGGTTACGATGGCTACACCTTC.

This clone was seen more than once but under ten times. The V and J genes are TRBV10-3 and TRBJ1-2; 8 bases fit TRBD1. V shed 3 bases, J shed 7 bases, and the junction held 7 bases outside the gene matches. Germline values: CDR1 ENHRY, CDR2 SYGVKD. The CDR3 sequence is 14 residues long. CDR3 coding DNA: TGTGCCATCAGTGATCTCCAGGGGGCAGGTGGCTACACCTTC. It yields the protein CAISDLQGAGGYTF.

The chain has TRBV3-1 (or the pseudogene TRBV3-2) and TRBJ2-5, with TRBD1 matching over 8 bases. The CDR3 has 16 residues. J lost 5 bases, V lost 0 bases, and 8 bases had no gene match. The germline gives CDR1 LGHDT, CDR2 YNNKEL (reference sequence). CDR3 coding DNA: TGTGCCAGCAGCCAAGATCCCAGGGGGCATGGCGAGACCCAGTACTTC. Translated, it gives CASSQDPRGHGETQYF.

The V call is TRBV19, the J call TRBJ2-4, with TRBD2 as a possible D gene (5 bases). Trimming removed 4 bases at V and 0 bases at J, with 10 bases between. CDR3 size: 15 residues. Germline CDR1 is LNHDA and CDR2 is SQIVND (reference sequence). CDR3: CASSNTRVAKNIQYF. CDR3 in DNA: TGTGCCAGTAGTAATACGCGGGTAGCCAAAAACATTCAGTACTTC.

This rearrangement joins TRBV5-1 to TRBJ2-5; 11 bases agree with TRBD2. This CDR3 comprises 21 residues. The germline V gene encodes CDR1 SGHRS and CDR2 YFSETQ. V was clipped by 1 base and J by 1 base; unmatched bases: 18. The CDR3 region has the DNA TGCGCCAGCAGCTTGCCCGAATGGTCTAGCGGGGGGCATAGTTCCCAAGAGACCCAGTACTTC. This encodes CASSLPEWSSGGHSSQETQYF.

With respect to this clone: One junction end does not reproduce the germline sequence, and a read error may be involved. V usage is TRBV18 and J usage is TRBJ1-2, with a possible D match to TRBD1 (6 bases). The CDR3 consists of 12 residues. The germline V gene has CDR1 KGHSH and CDR2 LQKENI. CDR3 in amino acids: CASSPQEDSADF. The CDR3 DNA sequence: TGTGCCAGCTCACCACAAGAGGACAGCGCTGACTTC.